This T cell receptor (beta chain) came from a study of cytomegalovirus exposure and HLA in healthy donors. Study overall: When 350 to 400 donors were genotyped, just over 80% of them were found to fall in the Caucasian-associated ancestry cluster.

A word on this clone: Its specificity is unknown.

The CDR3 is made up of 18 amino acids. Trimming at V came to 4 bases and at J to 0 bases, leaving 14 bases not matched to a gene. CDR1 is SGHRS, CDR2 YFSETQ, per germline. Whole-study results and caveats: Specificity of a few CMV-associated chains for CMV antigens was verified in vitro. Generally TCR sequences proved uncommon, though certain public TCRs appeared in numerous donors.

The PCR made use of 60 Vbeta and 13 Jbeta primers. Assay used: immunoSEQ multiplex PCR; TCRdb lists only in-frame clones, some missing. The sample has roughly 160,000 clones; roughly 80% are singletons. Material for sequencing was PBMCs. The chain combines TRBV5-1 with TRBJ2-7, with 9 bases aligning to TRBD2. This receptor was taken from a boy aged 2 to 10 in good health and CMV-seronegative. The CDR3 bases are TGCGCCAGCAGCCGTGGTTGGACTAGCGAATTGAGCTCCTACGAGCAGTACTTC. The encoded protein is CASSRGWTSELSSYEQYF.